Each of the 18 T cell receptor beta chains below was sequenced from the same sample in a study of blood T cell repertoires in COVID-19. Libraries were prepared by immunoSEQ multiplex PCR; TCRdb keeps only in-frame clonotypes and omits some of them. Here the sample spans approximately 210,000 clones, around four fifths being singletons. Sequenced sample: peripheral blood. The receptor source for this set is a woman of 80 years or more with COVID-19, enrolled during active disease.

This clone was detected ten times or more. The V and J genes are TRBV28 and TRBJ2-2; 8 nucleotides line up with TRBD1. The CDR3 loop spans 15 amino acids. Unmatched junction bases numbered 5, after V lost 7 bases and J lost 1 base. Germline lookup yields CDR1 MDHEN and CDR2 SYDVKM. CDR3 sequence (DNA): TGTGCCAGCATTGGGGACAGGAGGAACACCGGGGAGCTGTTTTTT. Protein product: CASIGDRRNTGELFF.

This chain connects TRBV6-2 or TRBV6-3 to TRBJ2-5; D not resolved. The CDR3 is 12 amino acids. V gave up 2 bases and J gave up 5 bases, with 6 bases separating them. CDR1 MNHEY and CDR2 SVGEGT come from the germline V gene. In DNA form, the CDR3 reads TGTGCCAGCAGTTACCTCGCGGAGACCCAGTACTTC. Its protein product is CASSYLAETQYF.

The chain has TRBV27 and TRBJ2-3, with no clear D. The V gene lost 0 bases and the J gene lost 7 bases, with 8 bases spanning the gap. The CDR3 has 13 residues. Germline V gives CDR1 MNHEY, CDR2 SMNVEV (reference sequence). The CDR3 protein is CASSLSEIHTQYF. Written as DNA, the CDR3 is TGTGCCAGCAGTTTATCAGAGATCCATACGCAGTATTTT.

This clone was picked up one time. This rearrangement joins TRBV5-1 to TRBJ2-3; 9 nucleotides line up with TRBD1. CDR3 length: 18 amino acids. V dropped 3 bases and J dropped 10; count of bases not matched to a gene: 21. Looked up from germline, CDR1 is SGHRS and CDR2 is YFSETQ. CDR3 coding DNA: TGCGCCAGCAGCTCATCGGTGGCCCCCGGGACAGGGTCGGGGGCGCAGTATTTT. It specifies CASSSSVAPGTGSGAQYF.

The CDR3 loop reads CASSQDLDTGRLFF. As DNA, the CDR3 is TGCGCCAGCAGCCAAGATCTGGACACAGGGCGACTGTTTTTT. The chain combines TRBV4-3 with TRBJ1-4; a weak D match, TRBD1 (6 bases). Trimming shortened V by 0 bases and J by 13 bases, and 15 bases separated the two germline ends. Germline CDR1 and CDR2: LGHNA and YSLEER. The CDR3 is 14 amino acids.

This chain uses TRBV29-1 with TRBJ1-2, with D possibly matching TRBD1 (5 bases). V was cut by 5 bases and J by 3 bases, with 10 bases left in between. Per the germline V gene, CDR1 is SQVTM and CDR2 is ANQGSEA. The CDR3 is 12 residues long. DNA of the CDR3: TGCAGCGTTCCAGGGTTTTACTATGGCTACACCTTC. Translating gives CSVPGFYYGYTF.

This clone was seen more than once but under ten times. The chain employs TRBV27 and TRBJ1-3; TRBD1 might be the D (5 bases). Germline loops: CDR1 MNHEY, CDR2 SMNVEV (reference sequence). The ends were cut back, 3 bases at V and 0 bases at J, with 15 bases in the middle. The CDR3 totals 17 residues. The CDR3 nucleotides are TGTGCCAGCAGTTTGCAGGGACTGGGTTACTCTGGAAACACCATATATTTT. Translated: CASSLQGLGYSGNTIYF.

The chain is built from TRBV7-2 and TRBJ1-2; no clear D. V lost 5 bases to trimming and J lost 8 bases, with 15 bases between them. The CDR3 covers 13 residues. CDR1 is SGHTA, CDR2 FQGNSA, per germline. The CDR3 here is CASSTQQVGGYTF. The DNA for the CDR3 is TGTGCCAGCAGCACCCAGCAGGTCGGAGGCTACACCTTC. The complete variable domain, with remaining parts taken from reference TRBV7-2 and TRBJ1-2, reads GAGVSQSPSNKVTEKGKDVELRCDPISGHTALYWYRQSLGQGLEFLIYFQGNSAPDKSGLPSDRFSAERTGGSVSTLTIQRTQQEDSAVYLCASSTQQVGGYTFGSGTRLTVV.

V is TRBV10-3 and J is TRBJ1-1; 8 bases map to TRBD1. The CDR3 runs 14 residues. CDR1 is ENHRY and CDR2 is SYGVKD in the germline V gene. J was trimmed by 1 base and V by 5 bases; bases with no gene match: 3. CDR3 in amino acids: CAISYTGGNTEAFF. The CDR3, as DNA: TGTGCCATCAGTTATACAGGGGGGAACACTGAAGCTTTCTTT.

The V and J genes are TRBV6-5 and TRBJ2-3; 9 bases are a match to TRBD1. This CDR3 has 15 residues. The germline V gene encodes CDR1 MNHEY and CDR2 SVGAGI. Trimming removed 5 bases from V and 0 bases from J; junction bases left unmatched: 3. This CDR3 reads CASSPGTGSTDTQYF. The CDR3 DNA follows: TGTGCCAGCAGTCCCGGGACAGGGAGCACAGATACGCAGTATTTT.

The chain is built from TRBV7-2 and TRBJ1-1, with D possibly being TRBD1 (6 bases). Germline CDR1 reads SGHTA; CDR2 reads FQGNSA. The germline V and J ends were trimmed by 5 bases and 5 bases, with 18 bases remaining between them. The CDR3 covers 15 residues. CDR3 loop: CASSRGQIMGTEAFF. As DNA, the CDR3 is TGTGCCAGCAGCAGAGGACAGATAATGGGAACTGAAGCTTTCTTT.

The CDR3 coding sequence is TGTGCCAGCAGCTTAGCGGGGGGGCGAAGGTCCGACACCGGGGAGCTGTTTTTT. It yields the protein CASSLAGGRRSDTGELFF. The chain combines TRBV7-2 with TRBJ2-2; a weak D match, TRBD2 (7 bases). The CDR3 extends over 18 amino acids. V shed 0 bases and J shed 3 bases, with 17 bases lying between them. The germline gives CDR1 SGHTA, CDR2 FQGNSA.

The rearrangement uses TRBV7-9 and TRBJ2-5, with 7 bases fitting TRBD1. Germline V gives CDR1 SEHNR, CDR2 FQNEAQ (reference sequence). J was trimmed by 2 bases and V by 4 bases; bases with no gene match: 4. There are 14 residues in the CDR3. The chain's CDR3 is CASSSGQIQETQYF. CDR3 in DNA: TGTGCCAGCAGCTCGGGACAGATTCAAGAGACCCAGTACTTC.

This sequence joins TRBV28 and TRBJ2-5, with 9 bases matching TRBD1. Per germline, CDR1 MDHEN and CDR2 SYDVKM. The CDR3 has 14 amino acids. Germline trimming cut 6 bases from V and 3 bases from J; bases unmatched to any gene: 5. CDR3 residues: CASSPRTGEETQYF. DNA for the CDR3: TGTGCCAGCAGCCCAAGGACAGGGGAAGAGACCCAGTACTTC. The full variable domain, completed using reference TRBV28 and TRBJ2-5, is DVKVTQSSRYLVKRTGEKVFLECVQDMDHENMFWYRQDPGLGLRLIYFSYDVKMKEKGDIPEGYSVSREKKERFSLILESASTNQTSMYLCASSPRTGEETQYFGPGTRLLVL.

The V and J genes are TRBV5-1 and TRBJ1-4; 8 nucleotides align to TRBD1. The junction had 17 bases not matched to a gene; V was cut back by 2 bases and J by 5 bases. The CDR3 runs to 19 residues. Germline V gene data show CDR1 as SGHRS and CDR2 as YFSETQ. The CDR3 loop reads CASSFDGQGLPPTNEKLFF. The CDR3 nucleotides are TGCGCCAGCAGCTTCGATGGACAGGGACTCCCCCCGACAAATGAAAAACTGTTTTTT. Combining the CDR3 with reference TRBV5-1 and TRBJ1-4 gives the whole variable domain KAGVTQTPRYLIKTRGQQVTLSCSPISGHRSVSWYQQTPGQGLQFLFEYFSETQRNKGNFPGRFSGRQFSNSRSEMNVSTLELGDSALYLCASSFDGQGLPPTNEKLFFGSGTQLSVL.

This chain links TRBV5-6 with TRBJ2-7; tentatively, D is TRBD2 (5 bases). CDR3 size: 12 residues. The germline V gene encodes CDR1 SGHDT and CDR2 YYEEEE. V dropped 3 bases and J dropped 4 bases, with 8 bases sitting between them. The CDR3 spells CASSWEPYEQYV. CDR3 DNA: TGTGCCAGCAGCTGGGAGCCGTACGAGCAGTACGTC.

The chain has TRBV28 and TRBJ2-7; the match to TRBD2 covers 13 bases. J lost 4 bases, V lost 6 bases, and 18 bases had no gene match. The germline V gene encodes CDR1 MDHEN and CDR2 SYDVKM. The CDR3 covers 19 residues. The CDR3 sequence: CASSRPGLAGTTTGYEQYV. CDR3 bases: TGTGCCAGCAGCCGACCGGGACTAGCGGGGACTACAACGGGGTACGAGCAGTACGTC.

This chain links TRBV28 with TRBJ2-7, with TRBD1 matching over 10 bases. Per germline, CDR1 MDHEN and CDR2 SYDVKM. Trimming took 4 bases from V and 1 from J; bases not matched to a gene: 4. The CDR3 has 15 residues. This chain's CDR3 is CASSSTGGASYEQYF. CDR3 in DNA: TGTGCCAGCAGTTCGACAGGGGGCGCTTCCTACGAGCAGTACTTC. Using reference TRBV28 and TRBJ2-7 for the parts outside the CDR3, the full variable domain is DVKVTQSSRYLVKRTGEKVFLECVQDMDHENMFWYRQDPGLGLRLIYFSYDVKMKEKGDIPEGYSVSREKKERFSLILESASTNQTSMYLCASSSTGGASYEQYFGPGTRLTVT.